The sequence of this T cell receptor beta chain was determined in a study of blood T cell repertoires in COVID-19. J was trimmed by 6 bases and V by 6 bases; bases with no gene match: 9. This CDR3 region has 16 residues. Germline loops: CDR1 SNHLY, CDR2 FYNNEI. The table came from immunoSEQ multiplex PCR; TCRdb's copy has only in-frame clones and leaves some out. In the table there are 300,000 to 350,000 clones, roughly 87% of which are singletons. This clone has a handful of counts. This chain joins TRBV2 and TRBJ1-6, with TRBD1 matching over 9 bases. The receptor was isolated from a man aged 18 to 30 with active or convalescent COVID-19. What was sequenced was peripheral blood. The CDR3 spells CASSRDRESRNSPLHF. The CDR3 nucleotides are TGTGCCAGCAGCCGGGACAGGGAAAGTCGTAATTCACCCCTCCACTTT.